The clone carrying this T cell receptor (beta chain) has a single count. Its antigen is still unknown. This entry belongs to a study of lymphopenia after photon versus proton radiotherapy. Study-level results: Larger post-nadir TCR diversity loss correlated inversely with survival in deceased patients.

Sequenced by immunoSEQ multiplex PCR; TCRdb stores in-frame clones only, minus some. The profile covers about 60,000 clones, with approximately 84% appearing a single time and 2.1% taken by the ten largest. Trimming took 6 bases from V and 4 from J; bases not matched to a gene: 7. There are 14 residues in the CDR3. In germline, CDR1 is KGHSH, CDR2 LQKENI. This clonotype was sampled from a man in his sixties with pancreatic cancer. Sequencing used peripheral blood, obtained from a patient treated with proton-based radiotherapy. The J gene is TRBJ2-3, the V gene TRBV18; 7 bases map to TRBD2. The CDR3 protein is CASSQLAGADTQYF. The CDR3 coding sequence is TGTGCCAGCTCCCAACTCGCGGGGGCAGATACGCAGTATTTT.